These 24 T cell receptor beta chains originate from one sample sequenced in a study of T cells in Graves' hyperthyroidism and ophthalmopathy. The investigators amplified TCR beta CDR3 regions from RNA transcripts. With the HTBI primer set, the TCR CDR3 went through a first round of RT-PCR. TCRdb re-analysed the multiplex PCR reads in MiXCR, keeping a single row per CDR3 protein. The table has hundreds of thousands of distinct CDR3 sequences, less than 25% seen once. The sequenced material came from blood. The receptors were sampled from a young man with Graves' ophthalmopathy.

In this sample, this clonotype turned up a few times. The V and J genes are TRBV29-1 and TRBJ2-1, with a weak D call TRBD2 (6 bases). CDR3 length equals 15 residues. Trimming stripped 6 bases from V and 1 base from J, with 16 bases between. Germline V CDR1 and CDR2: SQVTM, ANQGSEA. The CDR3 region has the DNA TGCAGCGTCGGAGCGGGCGGCAGGTCCTACAATGAGCAGTTCTTC. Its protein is CSVGAGGRSYNEQFF.

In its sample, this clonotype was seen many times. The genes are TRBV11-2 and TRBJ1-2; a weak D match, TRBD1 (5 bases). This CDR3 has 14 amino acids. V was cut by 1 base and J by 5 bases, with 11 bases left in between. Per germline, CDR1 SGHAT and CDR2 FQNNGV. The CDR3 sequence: CASSLVSGVYGYTF. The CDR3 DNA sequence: TGTGCCAGCAGCTTAGTTTCGGGGGTATATGGCTACACCTTC.

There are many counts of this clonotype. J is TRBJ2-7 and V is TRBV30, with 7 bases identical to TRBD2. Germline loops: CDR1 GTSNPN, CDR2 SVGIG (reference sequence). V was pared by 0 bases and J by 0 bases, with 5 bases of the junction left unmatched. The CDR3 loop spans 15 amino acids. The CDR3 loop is CAWSVSGTVSYEQYF. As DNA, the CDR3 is TGTGCCTGGAGTGTAAGCGGGACTGTCTCCTACGAGCAGTACTTC.

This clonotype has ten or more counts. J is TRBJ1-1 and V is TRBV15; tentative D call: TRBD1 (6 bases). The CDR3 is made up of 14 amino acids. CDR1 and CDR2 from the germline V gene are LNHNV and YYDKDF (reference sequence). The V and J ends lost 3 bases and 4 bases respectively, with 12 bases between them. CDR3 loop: CATSSIRGTTEAFF. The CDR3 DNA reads TGTGCCACCAGCAGTATCAGGGGAACCACTGAAGCTTTCTTT.

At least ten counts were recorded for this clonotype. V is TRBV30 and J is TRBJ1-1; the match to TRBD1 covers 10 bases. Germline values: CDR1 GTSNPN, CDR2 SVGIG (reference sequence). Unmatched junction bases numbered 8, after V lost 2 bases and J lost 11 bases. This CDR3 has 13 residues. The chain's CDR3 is CAWSTGTGDLAFF. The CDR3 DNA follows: TGTGCCTGGAGTACCGGGACAGGGGATTTGGCTTTCTTT.

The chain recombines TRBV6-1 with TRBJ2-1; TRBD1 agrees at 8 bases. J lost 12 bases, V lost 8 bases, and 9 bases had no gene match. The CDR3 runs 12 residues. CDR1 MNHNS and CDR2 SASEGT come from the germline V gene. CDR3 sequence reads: CASGSTGGWQFF. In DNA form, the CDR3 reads TGTGCCAGCGGCAGTACAGGGGGTTGGCAGTTCTTC.

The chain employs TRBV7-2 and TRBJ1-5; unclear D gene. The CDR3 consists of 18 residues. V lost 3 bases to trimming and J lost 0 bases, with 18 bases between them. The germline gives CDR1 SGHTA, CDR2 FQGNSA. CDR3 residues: CASSFDRKRDFSNQPQHF. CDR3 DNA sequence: TGTGCCAGCAGCTTCGATCGCAAACGGGATTTTAGCAATCAGCCCCAGCATTTT. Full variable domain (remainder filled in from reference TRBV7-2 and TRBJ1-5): GAGVSQSPSNKVTEKGKDVELRCDPISGHTALYWYRQSLGQGLEFLIYFQGNSAPDKSGLPSDRFSAERTGGSVSTLTIQRTQQEDSAVYLCASSFDRKRDFSNQPQHFGDGTRLSIL.

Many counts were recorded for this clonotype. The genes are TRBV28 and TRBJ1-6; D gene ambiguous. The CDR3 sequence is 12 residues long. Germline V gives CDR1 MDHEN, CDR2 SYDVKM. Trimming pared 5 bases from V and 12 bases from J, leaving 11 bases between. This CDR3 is CASSPQRGPLHF. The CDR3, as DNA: TGTGCCAGCAGTCCCCAGCGGGGACCCCTCCACTTT.

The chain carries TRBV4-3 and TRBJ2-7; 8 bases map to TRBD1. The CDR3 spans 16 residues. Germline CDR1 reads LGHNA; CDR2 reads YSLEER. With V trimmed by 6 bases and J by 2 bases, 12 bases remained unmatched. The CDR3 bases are TGCGCCAGCAGACGAATTGGACAGGGACCAACCTACGAGCAGTACTTC. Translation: CASRRIGQGPTYEQYF.

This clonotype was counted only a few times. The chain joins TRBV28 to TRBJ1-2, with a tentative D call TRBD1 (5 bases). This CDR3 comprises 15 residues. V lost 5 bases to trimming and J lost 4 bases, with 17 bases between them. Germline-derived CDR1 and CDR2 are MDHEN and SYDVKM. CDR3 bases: TGTGCCAGCAGTACGACGGGACGAACGATCTATGGCTACACCTTC. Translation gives CASSTTGRTIYGYTF.

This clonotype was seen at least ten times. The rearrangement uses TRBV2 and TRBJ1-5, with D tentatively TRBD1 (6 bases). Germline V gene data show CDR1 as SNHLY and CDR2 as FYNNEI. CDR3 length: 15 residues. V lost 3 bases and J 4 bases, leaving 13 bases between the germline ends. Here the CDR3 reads CASSELRRGNQPQHF. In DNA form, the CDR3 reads TGTGCCAGCAGTGAGTTACGCAGGGGAAATCAGCCCCAGCATTTT. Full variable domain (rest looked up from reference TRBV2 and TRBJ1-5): EPEVTQTPSHQVTQMGQEVILRCVPISNHLYFYWYRQILGQKVEFLVSFYNNEISEKSEIFDDQFSVERPDGSNFTLKIRSTKLEDSAMYFCASSELRRGNQPQHFGDGTRLSIL.

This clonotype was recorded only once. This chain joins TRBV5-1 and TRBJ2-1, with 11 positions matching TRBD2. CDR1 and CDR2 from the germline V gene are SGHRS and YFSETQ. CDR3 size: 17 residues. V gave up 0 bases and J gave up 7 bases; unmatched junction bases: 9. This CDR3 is CASSLGGSGRAGNEQFF. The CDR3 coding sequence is TGCGCCAGCAGCTTGGGTGGTAGCGGGAGGGCCGGTAATGAGCAGTTCTTC.

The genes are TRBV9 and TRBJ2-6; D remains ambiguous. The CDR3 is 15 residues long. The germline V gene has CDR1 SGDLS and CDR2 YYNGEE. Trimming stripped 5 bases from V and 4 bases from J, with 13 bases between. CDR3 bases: TGTGCCAGCAGTCCCGCGGAGCTGGGGGCCAACGTCCTGACTTTC. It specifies CASSPAELGANVLTF.

CDR3 coding DNA: TGTGCCAGTAGGACAGAACTCTATGGCTACACCTTC. Protein product: CASRTELYGYTF. The rearrangement uses TRBV19 and TRBJ1-2; a weak D match, TRBD1 (5 bases). The CDR3 consists of 12 residues. Trimming cost V 6 bases and J 4 bases, with 9 bases left between them. Per the germline V gene, CDR1 is LNHDA and CDR2 is SQIVND (reference sequence).

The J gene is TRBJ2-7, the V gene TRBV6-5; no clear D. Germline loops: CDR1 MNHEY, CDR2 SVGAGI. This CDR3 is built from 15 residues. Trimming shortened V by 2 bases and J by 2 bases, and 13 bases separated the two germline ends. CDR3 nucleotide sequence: TGTGCCAGCAGTTACGGTTACCGGGCCACCTACGAGCAGTACTTC. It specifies CASSYGYRATYEQYF.

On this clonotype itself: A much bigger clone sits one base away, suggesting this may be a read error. CDR3 loop: CASSQNLAGVGEQYF. Written as DNA, the CDR3 is TGTGCCAGCAGCCAAAATCTAGCGGGAGTTGGCGAGCAGTACTTC. V is TRBV3-1 and J is TRBJ2-7; 10 bases line up with TRBD2. From germline, CDR1 is LGHDT and CDR2 YNNKEL (reference sequence). The length of the CDR3 is 15 residues. V lost 2 bases to trimming and J lost 6 bases; unmatched junction nucleotides: 7.

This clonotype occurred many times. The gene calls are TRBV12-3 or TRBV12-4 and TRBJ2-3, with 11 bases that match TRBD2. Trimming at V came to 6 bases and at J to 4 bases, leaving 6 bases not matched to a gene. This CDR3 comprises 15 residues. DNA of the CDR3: TGTGCCAGCAGCCCACTAGCGGGAGCATCAGATACGCAGTATTTT. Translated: CASSPLAGASDTQYF.

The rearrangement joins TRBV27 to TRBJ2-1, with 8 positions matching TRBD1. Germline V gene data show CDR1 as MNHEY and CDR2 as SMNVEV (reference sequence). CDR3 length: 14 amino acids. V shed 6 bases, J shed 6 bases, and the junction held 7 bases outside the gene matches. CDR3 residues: CASREAGGPNEQFF. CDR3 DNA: TGTGCCAGCAGGGAGGCAGGGGGCCCCAATGAGCAGTTCTTC.

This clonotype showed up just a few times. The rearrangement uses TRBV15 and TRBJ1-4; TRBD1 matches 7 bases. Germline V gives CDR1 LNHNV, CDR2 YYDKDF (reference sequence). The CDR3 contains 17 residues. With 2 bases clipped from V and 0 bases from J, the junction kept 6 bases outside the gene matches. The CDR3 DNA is TGTGCCACCAGCAGAACCGGGACAGCCGCAACTAATGAAAAACTGTTTTTT. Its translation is CATSRTGTAATNEKLFF. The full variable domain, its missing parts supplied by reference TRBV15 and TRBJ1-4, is DAMVIQNPRYQVTQFGKPVTLSCSQTLNHNVMYWYQQKSSQAPKLLFHYYDKDFNNEADTPDNFQSRRPNTSFCFLDIRSPGLGDTAMYLCATSRTGTAATNEKLFFGSGTQLSVL.

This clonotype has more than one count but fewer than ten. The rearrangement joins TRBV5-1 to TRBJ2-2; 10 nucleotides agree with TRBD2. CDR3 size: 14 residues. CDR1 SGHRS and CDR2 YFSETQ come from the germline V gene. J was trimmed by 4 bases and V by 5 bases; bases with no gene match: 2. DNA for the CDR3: TGCGCCAGCAGTACTAGCGGGATCACCGGGGAGCTGTTTTTT. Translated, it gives CASSTSGITGELFF. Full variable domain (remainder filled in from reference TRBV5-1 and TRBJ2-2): KAGVTQTPRYLIKTRGQQVTLSCSPISGHRSVSWYQQTPGQGLQFLFEYFSETQRNKGNFPGRFSGRQFSNSRSEMNVSTLELGDSALYLCASSTSGITGELFFGEGSRLTVL.

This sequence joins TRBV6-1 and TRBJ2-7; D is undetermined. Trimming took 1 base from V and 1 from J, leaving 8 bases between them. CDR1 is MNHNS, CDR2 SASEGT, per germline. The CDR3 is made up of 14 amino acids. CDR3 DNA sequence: TGTGCCAGCAGTGAAGTGCAGGATTCCTACGAGCAGTACTTC. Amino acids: CASSEVQDSYEQYF.

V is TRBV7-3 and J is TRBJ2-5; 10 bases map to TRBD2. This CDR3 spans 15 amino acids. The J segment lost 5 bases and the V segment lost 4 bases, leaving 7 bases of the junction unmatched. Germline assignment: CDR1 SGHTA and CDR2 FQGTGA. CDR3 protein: CASSSTGLARETQYF. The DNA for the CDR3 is TGTGCCAGCAGCTCCACGGGACTAGCGAGGGAGACCCAGTACTTC.

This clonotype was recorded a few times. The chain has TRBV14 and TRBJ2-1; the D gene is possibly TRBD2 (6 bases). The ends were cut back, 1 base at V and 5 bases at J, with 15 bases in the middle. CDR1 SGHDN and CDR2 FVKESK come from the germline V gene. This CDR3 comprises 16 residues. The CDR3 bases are TGTGCCAGCAGCCAAGTAGCGGACCGTATGAACAATGAGCAGTTCTTC. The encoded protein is CASSQVADRMNNEQFF.

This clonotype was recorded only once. The CDR3 coding sequence is TGTGCCAGCAGACAGGGCTTGCTATACGAGCAGTACTTC. This gives the protein CASRQGLLYEQYF. The chain links TRBV13 to TRBJ2-7; D is possibly TRBD1 (6 bases). With 6 bases removed from V and 4 bases from J, the gap between germline ends came to 13 bases. There are 13 residues in the CDR3. The germline CDR1 and CDR2 sequences are PRHDT and FYEKMQ (reference sequence).